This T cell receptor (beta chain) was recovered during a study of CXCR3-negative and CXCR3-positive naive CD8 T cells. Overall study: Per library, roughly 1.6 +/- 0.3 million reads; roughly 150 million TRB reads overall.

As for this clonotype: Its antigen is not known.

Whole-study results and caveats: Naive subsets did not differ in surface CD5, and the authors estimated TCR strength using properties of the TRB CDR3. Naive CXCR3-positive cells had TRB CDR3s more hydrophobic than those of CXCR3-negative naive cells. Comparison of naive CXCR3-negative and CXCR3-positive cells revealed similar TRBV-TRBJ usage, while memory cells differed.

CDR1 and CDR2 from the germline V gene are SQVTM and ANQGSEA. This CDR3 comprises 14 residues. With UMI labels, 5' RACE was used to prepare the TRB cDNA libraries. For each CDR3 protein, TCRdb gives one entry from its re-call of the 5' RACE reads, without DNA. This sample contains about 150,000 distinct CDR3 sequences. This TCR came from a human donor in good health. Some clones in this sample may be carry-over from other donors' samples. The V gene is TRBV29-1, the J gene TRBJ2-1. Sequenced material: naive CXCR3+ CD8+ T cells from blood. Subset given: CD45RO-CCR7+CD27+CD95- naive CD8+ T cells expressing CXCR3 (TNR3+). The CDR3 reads CSVGVRNRDNEQFF.